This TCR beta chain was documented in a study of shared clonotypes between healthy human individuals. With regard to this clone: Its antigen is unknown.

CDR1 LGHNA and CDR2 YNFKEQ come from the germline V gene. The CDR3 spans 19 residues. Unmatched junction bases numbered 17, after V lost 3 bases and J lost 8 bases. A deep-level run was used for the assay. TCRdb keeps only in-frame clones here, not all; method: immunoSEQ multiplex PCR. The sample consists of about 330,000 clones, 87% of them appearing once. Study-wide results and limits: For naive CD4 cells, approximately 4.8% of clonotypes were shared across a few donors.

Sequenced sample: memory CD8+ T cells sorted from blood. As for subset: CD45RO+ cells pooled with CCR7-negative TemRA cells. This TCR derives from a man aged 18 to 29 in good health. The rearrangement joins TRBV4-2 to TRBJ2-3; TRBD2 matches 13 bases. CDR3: CASSQSRGVLAGGSGTQYF. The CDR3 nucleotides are TGTGCCAGCAGCCAGTCTCGCGGCGTACTAGCGGGGGGGTCCGGTACGCAGTATTTT.